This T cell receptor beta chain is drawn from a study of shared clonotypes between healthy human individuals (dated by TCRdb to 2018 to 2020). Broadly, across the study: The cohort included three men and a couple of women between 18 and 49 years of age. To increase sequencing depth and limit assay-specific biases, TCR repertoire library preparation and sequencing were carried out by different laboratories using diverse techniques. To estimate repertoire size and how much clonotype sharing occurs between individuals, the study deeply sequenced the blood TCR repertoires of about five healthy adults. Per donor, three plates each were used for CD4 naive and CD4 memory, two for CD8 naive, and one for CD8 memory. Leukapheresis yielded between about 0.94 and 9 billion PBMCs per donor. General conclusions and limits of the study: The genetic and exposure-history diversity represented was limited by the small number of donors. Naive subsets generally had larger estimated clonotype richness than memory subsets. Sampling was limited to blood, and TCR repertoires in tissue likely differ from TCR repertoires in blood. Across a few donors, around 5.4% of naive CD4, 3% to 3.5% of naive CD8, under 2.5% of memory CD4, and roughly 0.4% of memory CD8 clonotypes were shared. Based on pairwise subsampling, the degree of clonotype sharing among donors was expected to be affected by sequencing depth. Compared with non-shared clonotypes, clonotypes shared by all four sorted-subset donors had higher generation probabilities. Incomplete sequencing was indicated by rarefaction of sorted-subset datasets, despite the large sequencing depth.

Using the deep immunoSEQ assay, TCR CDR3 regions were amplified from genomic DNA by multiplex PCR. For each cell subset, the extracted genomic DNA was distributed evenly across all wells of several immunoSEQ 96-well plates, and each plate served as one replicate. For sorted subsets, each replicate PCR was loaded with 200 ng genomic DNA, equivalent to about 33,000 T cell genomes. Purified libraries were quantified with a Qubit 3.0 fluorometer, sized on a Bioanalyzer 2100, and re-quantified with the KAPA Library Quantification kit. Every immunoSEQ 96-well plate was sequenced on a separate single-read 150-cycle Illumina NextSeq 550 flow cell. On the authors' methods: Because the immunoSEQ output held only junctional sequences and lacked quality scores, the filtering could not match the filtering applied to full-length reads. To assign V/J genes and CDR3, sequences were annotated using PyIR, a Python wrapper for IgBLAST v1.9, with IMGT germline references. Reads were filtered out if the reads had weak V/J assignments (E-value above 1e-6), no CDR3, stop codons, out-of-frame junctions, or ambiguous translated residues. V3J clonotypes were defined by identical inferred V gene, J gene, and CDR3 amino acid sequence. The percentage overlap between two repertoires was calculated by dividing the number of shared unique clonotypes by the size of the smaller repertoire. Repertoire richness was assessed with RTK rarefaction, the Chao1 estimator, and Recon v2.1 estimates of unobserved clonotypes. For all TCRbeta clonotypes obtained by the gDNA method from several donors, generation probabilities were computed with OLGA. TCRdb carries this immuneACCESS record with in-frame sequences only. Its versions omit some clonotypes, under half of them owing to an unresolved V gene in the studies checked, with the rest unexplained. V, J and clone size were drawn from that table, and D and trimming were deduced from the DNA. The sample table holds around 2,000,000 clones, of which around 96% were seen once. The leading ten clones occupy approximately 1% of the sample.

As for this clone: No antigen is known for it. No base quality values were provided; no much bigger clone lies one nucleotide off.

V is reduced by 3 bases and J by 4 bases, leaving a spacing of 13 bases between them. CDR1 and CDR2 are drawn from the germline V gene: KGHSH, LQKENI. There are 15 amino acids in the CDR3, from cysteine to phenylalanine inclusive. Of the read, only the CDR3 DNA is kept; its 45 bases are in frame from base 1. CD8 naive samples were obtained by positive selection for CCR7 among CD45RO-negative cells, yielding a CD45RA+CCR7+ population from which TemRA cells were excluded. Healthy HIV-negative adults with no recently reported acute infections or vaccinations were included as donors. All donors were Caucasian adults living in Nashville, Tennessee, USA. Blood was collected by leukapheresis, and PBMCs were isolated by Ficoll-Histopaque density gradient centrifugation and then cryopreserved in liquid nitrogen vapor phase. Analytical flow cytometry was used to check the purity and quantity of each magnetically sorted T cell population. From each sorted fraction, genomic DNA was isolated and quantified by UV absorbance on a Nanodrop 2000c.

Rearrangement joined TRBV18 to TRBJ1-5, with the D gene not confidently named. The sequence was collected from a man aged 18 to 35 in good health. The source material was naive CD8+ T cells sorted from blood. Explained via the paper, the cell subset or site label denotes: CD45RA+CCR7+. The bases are TGTGCCAGCTCACCCCGGTCGGTATTGAATCAGCCCCAGCATTTT. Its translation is CASSPRSVLNQPQHF.